This entry is about one T cell receptor beta chain. This clone appeared a few times. The target of this receptor is not known. Per-base qualities were not stored, and no clone one base away is much larger. Survey sequencing of tumors used two replicates per sample, and the tumor libraries mostly started from approximately 4.8 ug of input genomic DNA. TCRbeta libraries were prepared with the immunoSEQ hsTCRbeta kit according to the manufacturer's instructions. The completed libraries were mixed into a single pool at 3 nM, then sequenced with an Illumina NovaSeq 6000 S4 flow cell. Per the source publication's procedure: Raw data preprocessing and quality control were performed with the immunoSEQ Analyzer. The analysis was limited to productive rearrangements, and each clonotype was defined by a unique CDR3 amino acid sequence. Repertoire clonality was estimated as the Gini-Simpson index, which was computed with the R package tcR. Student's t test was used to compare Gini indices, while Pearson correlation assessed associations with tumor size change. This immuneACCESS table, as held by TCRdb, lists in-frame sequences with V and J called but not all clones. Of the missing ones, under half trace to an unresolved V gene in checked studies; the others have no known cause. V and J calls plus clone size are reproduced from that table; the DNA served to infer D and trimming. Across this sample there are 24,000 or so clones, with about 25% seen only once. The top ten clonotypes cover about a sixth of the sample.

This specimen's time point label, per the study, means: after neoadjuvant nivolumab, at surgical resection. Patients were newly diagnosed with stage II-IVA oral cavity squamous cell carcinoma and had received no prior systemic or radiation treatment. The cohort consisted of patients with HPV-negative, locally advanced oral cavity squamous cell carcinoma. Samples came from a longitudinal correlative study of a single-arm phase II trial of neoadjuvant nivolumab in oral cavity squamous cell carcinoma. Subject-matched pre- and post-treatment PBMCs and tumors from three responders and three non-responders were subjected to genomic DNA-based TCRbeta sequencing. For tumor tissue, genomic DNA extraction relied on the Maxwell RSC DNA from Tissue kit. The entry originates in a study of neoadjuvant anti-PD-1 for oral cavity cancer (dated by TCRdb to the early 2020s). With respect to the entire study: Before curative-intent surgical resection, most patients were given three to four biweekly doses of nivolumab at 3 mg/kg. A fourth nivolumab dose was given around day 43 to patients without progression, and definitive surgical resection was performed in those patients on days 50-56. Under RECIST 1.1, patients with complete response, partial response or stable disease were classed as responders, and patients with progression were classed as non-responders. The parent correlative cohort had 12 to 13 patients and a response rate of about 35%. Summary of the overall study and its limitations: Greater tumor shrinkage was correlated with larger post-treatment sizes of preexisting intratumoral clones, suggesting that expansion of preexisting clones contributed to response. Higher pretreatment blood Treg/Th17 ratios correlated with higher pretreatment blood TCRbeta clonality and lower post-treatment tumor TCRbeta clonality. The TCR analyses had only three patients in each response group, and the authors called for validation in larger cohorts.

Sequences SEHNR (CDR1) and FQNEAQ (CDR2) are obtained from the germline V gene (reference sequence). The CDR3 covers 14 residues, taking in both the cysteine and the phenylalanine. Only the CDR3 portion is preserved as DNA: 42 bases, with reading frame beginning at the first base. Deletion took 4 bases off V and 8 bases off J, with a span of 17 bases between the germline ends. The sample in question was tumor tissue, obtained after nivolumab (anti-PD-1) treatment. The origin of this receptor is a person aged 40-85 years with oral cavity squamous cell carcinoma. The chain is assembled from TRBV7-9 and TRBJ1-2; a weak D assignment points to TRBD1 (5 bases agree). The bases are TGTGCCAGCAGCTCCGAGGGGAGAGGGGAAGGCTACACCTTC. Its product reads: CASSSEGRGEGYTF.